This T cell receptor beta chain originates from a study of cytomegalovirus exposure and HLA in healthy donors. A multiplex PCR was run with 60 Vbeta primers and 13 Jbeta primers. Sequencing used immunoSEQ multiplex PCR; TCRdb keeps in-frame clones, though not all of them. The sample carries over 100,000 clones, under 80% recorded once. Germline CDR1 SGHNT, CDR2 YYREEE (reference sequence). CDR3 size: 14 residues. V was shortened by 2 bases and J by 6 bases, with 15 bases between the two germline ends. This clone was recorded a few times. This receptor was obtained from a woman in her forties or fifties in good health and CMV-seropositive. This sequence joins TRBV5-4 and TRBJ2-7; D might be TRBD1 (6 bases). The material sequenced was PBMCs. The CDR3 nucleotides are TGTGCCAGCAGCTTTGACAGGTTTTCCCTCGAGCAGTACTTC. This sequence encodes CASSFDRFSLEQYF.